This T cell receptor beta chain comes out of a study of T cells in Graves' hyperthyroidism and ophthalmopathy. The CDR3 spans 15 residues. Germline V gene sequence: CDR1 LNHDA, CDR2 SQIVND (reference sequence). The V end lost 5 bases, the J end lost 7 bases, and 20 bases lay between the germline ends. Amplification targeted TCR beta CDR3 regions from RNA transcripts. RT-PCR in the first round (using the HTBI primer set) targeted the TCR CDR3. TCRdb reanalysed the multiplex PCR reads using MiXCR and keeps one entry per CDR3 protein. The data contain over 500,000 distinct CDR3 sequences, less than 15% of them singletons. For Graves' hyperthyroidism to be stable, ophthalmopathy could not progress within 18 months.

Sequencing was performed on blood. This TCR was recovered from a woman between 35 and 50 years old with Graves' hyperthyroidism. The gene calls are TRBV19 and TRBJ1-2, with D possibly being TRBD1 (5 bases). For the CDR3, the DNA is TGTGCCAGTAGTCCCCGGGCGGGGGGAGGTAGTGGCTACACCTTC. Its translation is CASSPRAGGGSGYTF.